Presented here are 20 T cell receptor beta chains from one specimen sequenced in a study of cytomegalovirus exposure and HLA in healthy donors. Assay used: immunoSEQ multiplex PCR; TCRdb lists only in-frame clones, some missing. The sample carries roughly 270,000 clones, 88% recorded once. The source material was PBMCs. These TCRs come from a woman between 18 and 29 years old in good health and CMV-seronegative.

The CDR3 protein is CASTTSGSTDTQYF. CDR3 nucleotide sequence: TGTGCCAGCACTACTAGCGGGAGCACAGATACGCAGTATTTT. The chain is built from TRBV25-1 and TRBJ2-3, with TRBD2 identical over 9 bases. The germline V gene has CDR1 MGHDK and CDR2 SYGVNS. Trimming took 7 bases from V and 0 from J; bases not matched to a gene: 2. There are 14 residues in the CDR3.

This clone was detected once. This chain joins TRBV27 and TRBJ2-7; TRBD2 agrees at 9 bases. The CDR3 is made up of 14 amino acids. The V gene end was trimmed by 6 bases and the J gene end by 4 bases; junction bases not matched to a gene: 7. Germline CDR1 and CDR2: MNHEY and SMNVEV (reference sequence). This CDR3 reads CASSLSGRSYEQYF. The CDR3, as DNA: TGTGCCAGCAGCCTTAGCGGGAGATCGTACGAGCAGTACTTC.

The chain employs TRBV7-3 and TRBJ1-1; 7 nucleotides agree with TRBD1. V gave up 1 base and J gave up 1 base; unmatched junction bases: 3. From germline, CDR1 is SGHTA and CDR2 FQGTGA. This CDR3 is 15 amino acids long. The CDR3 here is CASSLMAGGNTEAFF. CDR3 nucleotide sequence: TGTGCCAGCAGCTTAATGGCAGGGGGGAACACTGAAGCTTTCTTT.

The chain recombines TRBV27 with TRBJ2-7, with 8 bases identical to TRBD1. The ends lost 8 bases at V and 6 bases at J; junction bases unmatched: 12. This CDR3 region has 14 residues. The germline CDR1 and CDR2 sequences are MNHEY and SMNVEV (reference sequence). The CDR3 is CASGVGQGAVEQYF. CDR3 DNA: TGTGCCAGCGGTGTTGGGCAGGGGGCGGTCGAGCAGTACTTC.

J is TRBJ1-5 and V is TRBV7-9; D uncertain. Germline CDR1 reads SEHNR; CDR2 reads FQNEAQ (reference sequence). The ends were cut back, 5 bases at V and 5 bases at J, with 7 bases in the middle. The CDR3 loop spans 12 amino acids. The CDR3 nucleotides are TGTGCCAGCAGCCGGGGTGATCAGCCCCAGCATTTT. Protein sequence: CASSRGDQPQHF.

Here the CDR3 reads CASSWDSISYNEQFF. CDR3 DNA sequence: TGCGCCAGCAGCTGGGACAGCATTTCCTACAATGAGCAGTTCTTC. The rearrangement links TRBV5-1 to TRBJ2-1, with 7 nucleotides matching TRBD1. Germline loops: CDR1 SGHRS, CDR2 YFSETQ. The V and J ends lost 3 bases and 1 base, in that order; junction bases with no gene match: 4. CDR3 length: 15 amino acids.

This chain links TRBV7-2 with TRBJ1-1, with D tentatively TRBD1 (6 bases). V was clipped by 7 bases and J by 3 bases, with 15 bases between them. Germline V lookup: CDR1 SGHTA, CDR2 FQGNSA. The CDR3 sequence is 14 residues long. The CDR3 here is CASKEGQIYTEAFF. The CDR3 nucleotides are TGTGCCAGCAAAGAAGGACAGATATACACTGAAGCTTTCTTT.

V gene TRBV27 combines with J gene TRBJ2-1, with 8 bases identical to TRBD2. The ends lost 5 bases at V and 7 bases at J; junction bases unmatched: 13. The V gene's germline CDR1 is MNHEY and CDR2 SMNVEV (reference sequence). This CDR3 comprises 16 residues. In nucleotides, the CDR3 is TGTGCCAGCAGTCCCACAACTGGGACTAGTCTTAATGAGCAGTTCTTC. As protein: CASSPTTGTSLNEQFF.

The rearrangement links TRBV5-6 to TRBJ1-1; 8 bases line up with TRBD1. CDR1 and CDR2 from the germline V gene are SGHDT and YYEEEE. With 4 bases clipped from V and 8 bases from J, the junction kept 1 base outside the gene matches. The CDR3 has 11 amino acids. CDR3 loop: CASSRDREAFF. The CDR3 nucleotides are TGTGCCAGCAGCCGGGACAGGGAAGCTTTCTTT.

V usage is TRBV6-1 and J usage is TRBJ1-1; 9 bases are a match to TRBD1. Germline V gene lookup returns CDR1 MNHNS and CDR2 SASEGT. This CDR3 contains 14 residues. The V gene end was trimmed by 5 bases and the J gene end by 12 bases; junction bases not matched to a gene: 13. The CDR3 is CASSPTSRDRESFF. In nucleotides, the CDR3 is TGTGCCAGCAGTCCTACAAGCCGGGACAGGGAATCTTTCTTT.

This clone was counted a single time. V and J are TRBV19 and TRBJ1-5, with a weak D call TRBD1 (5 bases). Looked up from germline, CDR1 is LNHDA and CDR2 is SQIVND (reference sequence). The CDR3 loop spans 15 amino acids. V was shortened by 5 bases and J by 3 bases, with 14 bases between the two germline ends. This chain's CDR3 is CASSSRAASNQPQHF. The CDR3 nucleotides are TGTGCCAGTAGTTCCAGGGCAGCGTCCAATCAGCCCCAGCATTTT. Drawing the rest from reference TRBV19 and TRBJ1-5, the complete variable domain is DGGITQSPKYLFRKEGQNVTLSCEQNLNHDAMYWYRQDPGQGLRLIYYSQIVNDFQKGDIAEGYSVSREKKESFPLTVTSAQKNPTAFYLCASSSRAASNQPQHFGDGTRLSIL.

The chain recombines TRBV14 with TRBJ1-3, with 7 positions matching TRBD1. The CDR3 has 15 amino acids. With 4 bases clipped from V and 2 bases from J, the junction kept 5 bases outside the gene matches. From germline, CDR1 is SGHDN and CDR2 FVKESK. The CDR3 region has the DNA TGTGCCAGCAGCCGTACAGGGGTGACTGGAAACACCATATATTTT. Amino acids: CASSRTGVTGNTIYF.

J is TRBJ2-7 and V is TRBV7-8; 7 positions match TRBD1. Trimming took 1 base from V and 4 from J; bases not matched to a gene: 10. The CDR3 consists of 16 residues. Germline V CDR1 and CDR2: SGHVS, FQNEAQ. CDR3 nucleotide sequence: TGTGCCAGCAGCTTAGGGTACAGGGGAAATTGGTACGAGCAGTACTTC. Translating it yields CASSLGYRGNWYEQYF.

The chain combines TRBV28 with TRBJ1-2; D remains unclear. The CDR3 runs to 14 residues. Trimming pared 2 bases from V and 4 bases from J, leaving 11 bases between. The V gene's germline CDR1 is MDHEN and CDR2 SYDVKM. The CDR3 region has the DNA TGTGCCAGCAGTTTAGTGGGAGCCCCCTATGGCTACACCTTC. Its translation: CASSLVGAPYGYTF.

Note on this clone: At one end the junction does not follow the germline gene, possibly because of a read error. The V and J genes are TRBV6-5 and TRBJ2-2; 12 nucleotides align to TRBD2. The germline CDR1 and CDR2 sequences are MNHEY and SVGAGI. CDR3 length: 16 residues. This CDR3 is CASRYTTSGRTVELFF. DNA of the CDR3: TGTGCCAGCAGATACACCACTAGCGGGAGGACCGTGGAGCTGTTTTTT.

This sequence joins TRBV7-2 and TRBJ2-5, with 7 bases that match TRBD1. The CDR3 contains 16 residues. CDR1 SGHTA and CDR2 FQGNSA come from the germline V gene. V dropped 5 bases and J dropped 5; count of bases not matched to a gene: 14. CDR3 region: CASSPRWAGGFETQYF. Here the CDR3 DNA reads TGTGCCAGCAGCCCGAGGTGGGCAGGGGGATTCGAGACCCAGTACTTC.

The chain carries TRBV27 and TRBJ2-7; 9 bases match TRBD1. The CDR3 contains 14 residues. J lost 3 bases, V lost 2 bases, and 2 bases had no gene match. The germline V gene has CDR1 MNHEY and CDR2 SMNVEV (reference sequence). CDR3 residues: CASSLGTGYYEQYF. The DNA of the CDR3 is TGTGCCAGCAGTTTAGGGACAGGGTACTACGAGCAGTACTTC.

The chain employs TRBV19 and TRBJ1-1, with D uncertain. The CDR3 is made up of 16 amino acids. The V gene's germline CDR1 is LNHDA and CDR2 SQIVND (reference sequence). The V and J ends lost 0 bases and 0 bases respectively, with 11 bases between them. The DNA for the CDR3 is TGTGCCAGTAGTATAGATCAAGAGGCCCTGAACACTGAAGCTTTCTTT. It codes for CASSIDQEALNTEAFF.

This chain links TRBV4-3 with TRBJ2-2; TRBD2 agrees at 12 bases. This CDR3 contains 15 residues. Per germline, CDR1 LGHNA and CDR2 YSLEER. The V gene end was trimmed by 4 bases and the J gene end by 7 bases; junction bases not matched to a gene: 4. DNA for the CDR3: TGCGCCAGCAGCCGAGGACTAGCGGGAATCGGGGAGCTGTTTTTT. Its protein is CASSRGLAGIGELFF.

This clone was counted only a few times. CDR3 DNA: TGTGCCAGCAGCTTGGGGACAGGTGGGGAGCAGTACTTC. It translates to CASSLGTGGEQYF. The V and J genes are TRBV11-3 and TRBJ2-7, with 8 bases that match TRBD1. The V segment lost 3 bases and the J segment 7 bases; nucleotides outside the gene matches: 5. Germline CDR1 reads SGHNT; CDR2 reads YENEEA. This CDR3 has 13 residues.